What follows is one TCR beta chain and its context. Its antigen is currently unknown. CDR1 DFQATT and CDR2 SNEGSKA come from the germline V gene (reference sequence). The length of the CDR3 is 14 residues. Through 5' RACE with UMI labels, the TRB cDNA libraries were prepared. No DNA is given; TCRdb re-called the 5' RACE reads and lists each CDR3 protein once. The table for this sample gives fewer than 60,000 distinct CDR3 sequences. This specimen comes from a study of CXCR3-negative and CXCR3-positive naive CD8 T cells. Study results and limitations: Memory cells showed distinct TRBV-TRBJ patterns, while the two naive subsets matched. Comparison of naive cells showed more hydrophobic TRB CDR3s in CXCR3-positive than in CXCR3-negative naive cells. The study inferred TCR strength from TRB CDR3 properties and found comparable surface CD5 between naive subsets.

This receptor was obtained from a human donor in good health. Some clones in this sample may be carry-over from other donors' samples. The chain links TRBV20-1 to TRBJ2-7; lacking DNA, the TRBD2 call made by TCRdb goes unchecked. Sequenced: naive CXCR3- CD8+ T cells from blood. The subset is: CD45RO-CCR7+CD27+CD95- naive CD8+ T cells lacking CXCR3 (TNR3-). CDR3 sequence: CSVKPLAVEYEQYF.